One and the same sample provided the 23 T cell receptor beta chains below, sequenced in a study of T cell repertoires in cytomegalovirus infection (dated by TCRdb to between 2018 and 2021). Sequencing relied on an Illumina HiSeq 1500. TCRdb redid the processing of the public reads, applying fastp at Q25 and MiXCR, and retained in-frame beta chains. Rows with one shared CDR3 protein collapse into an entry with the most common genes and DNA. This sample gives more than 140,000 distinct CDR3 sequences in total; under 8% of them show up just once. The biggest ten clones account for approximately 18% of the sample. The specimen sequenced was PBMCs. The receptor set was obtained from a human donor in good health (CMV status not recorded). Some clones in this sample may be carry-over from other donors' samples.

The table lists this clonotype with a few counts. The rearrangement joins TRBV14 to TRBJ1-1; D remains ambiguous. Trimming took 0 bases from V and 10 from J, leaving 12 bases between them. The germline gives CDR1 SGHDN, CDR2 FVKESK. The CDR3 has 13 residues. As DNA, the CDR3 is TGTGCCAGCAGCCAAGATTTGGGAGGTGGAGCTTTCTTT. Its protein product is CASSQDLGGGAFF.

This clonotype was observed many times. V gene TRBV7-2 combines with J gene TRBJ2-2; either TRBD1 or TRBD2 may supply D (5 bases each). In germline, CDR1 is SGHTA, CDR2 FQGNSA. The CDR3 totals 15 residues. Trimming took off 0 bases at V and 5 bases at J, with 10 bases between the two ends. CDR3 region: CASSLALGVTGELFF. CDR3 DNA sequence: TGTGCCAGCAGCTTAGCTTTGGGGGTTACCGGGGAGCTGTTTTTT.

This clonotype came up many times. The chain uses TRBV10-2 and TRBJ1-2; no firm D call. The CDR3 has 13 residues. Germline loops: CDR1 WSHSY, CDR2 SAAADI. The V gene lost 0 bases and the J gene lost 2 bases, with 4 bases spanning the gap. CDR3 protein: CASSESRNYGYTF. CDR3 sequence (DNA): TGCGCCAGCAGTGAGTCGAGAAACTATGGCTACACCTTC.

This clonotype was seen many times. V and J are TRBV28 and TRBJ2-2; D not certain. The CDR3 has 19 amino acids. The V end lost 0 bases, the J end lost 6 bases, and 23 bases lay between the germline ends. Looked up from germline, CDR1 is MDHEN and CDR2 is SYDVKM. CDR3 nucleotide sequence: TGTGCCAGCAGTTTATGGAAATGGCCCCTACCGGTCCCAGCCGGGGAGCTGTTTTTT. It specifies CASSLWKWPLPVPAGELFF.

At least ten counts were recorded for this clonotype. This chain connects TRBV6-5 to TRBJ2-5, with D hard to call. Trimming took off 4 bases at V and 7 bases at J, with 7 bases between the two ends. This CDR3 is 11 amino acids long. The germline CDR1 and CDR2 sequences are MNHEY and SVGAGI. The CDR3 bases are TGTGCCAGCAGTTTACGAGGGACCCAGTACTTC. This gives the protein CASSLRGTQYF.

This clonotype showed up just a few times. The gene calls are TRBV19 and TRBJ2-2; possible D gene TRBD1, 6 bases. CDR3 length equals 15 residues. CDR1 LNHDA and CDR2 SQIVND come from the germline V gene (reference sequence). Deletions cut 8 bases from V and 0 bases from J, with 13 bases between. The DNA for the CDR3 is TGTGCCAGTCAACAGGGTTCCGCGAACACCGGGGAGCTGTTTTTT. It specifies CASQQGSANTGELFF. The variable domain in full, with the rest retrieved from reference TRBV19 and TRBJ2-2, is DGGITQSPKYLFRKEGQNVTLSCEQNLNHDAMYWYRQDPGQGLRLIYYSQIVNDFQKGDIAEGYSVSREKKESFPLTVTSAQKNPTAFYLCASQQGSANTGELFFGEGSRLTVL.

This clonotype showed up many times. The V gene is TRBV7-2, the J gene TRBJ1-6, with D uncertain. Germline assignment: CDR1 SGHTA and CDR2 FQGNSA. This CDR3 is built from 15 residues. V was pared by 0 bases and J by 5 bases, with 8 bases between. This chain's CDR3 is CASSLARANNSPLHF. As DNA, the CDR3 is TGTGCCAGCAGCTTAGCGAGGGCTAATAATTCACCCCTCCACTTT.

The table lists this clonotype with many counts. The V and J genes are TRBV19 and TRBJ1-2, with TRBD1 as a possible D gene (6 bases). The CDR3 sequence is 15 residues long. Germline V gene sequence: CDR1 LNHDA, CDR2 SQIVND (reference sequence). Trimming took off 2 bases at V and 4 bases at J, with 14 bases between the two ends. In nucleotides, the CDR3 is TGTGCCAGTAGTATAACCAGGGACACAAGCTATGGCTACACCTTC. Amino acids: CASSITRDTSYGYTF.

This clonotype was observed at least ten times. The CDR3 sequence is CASSSTTGDYTEAFF. In DNA, the CDR3 is TGTGCCAGCAGTTCAACTACAGGGGACTACACTGAAGCTTTCTTT. The chain uses TRBV28 and TRBJ1-1, with 7 bases aligning to TRBD1. CDR3 length equals 15 residues. Germline CDR1 reads MDHEN; CDR2 reads SYDVKM. The trim removed 4 bases at V and 3 bases at J, leaving 8 bases unmatched.

This clonotype was seen many times. V usage is TRBV7-3 and J usage is TRBJ1-1; TRBD1 is a possible D gene (5 bases). Trimming pared 1 base from V and 0 bases from J, leaving 12 bases between. From germline, CDR1 is SGHTA and CDR2 FQGTGA. This CDR3 region has 16 residues. CDR3 DNA sequence: TGTGCCAGCAGCTTAATTGGTAGGGGCATGAACACTGAAGCTTTCTTT. Amino acid sequence: CASSLIGRGMNTEAFF.

This clonotype was picked up a small number of times. V is TRBV28 and J is TRBJ1-5, with TRBD1 as a possible D gene (6 bases). This CDR3 is 16 amino acids long. Deletions cut 1 base from V and 1 base from J, with 11 bases between. In germline, CDR1 is MDHEN, CDR2 SYDVKM. CDR3 DNA sequence: TGTGCCAGCAGTTTATACAGGGTAGGAAGCAATCAGCCCCAGCATTTT. The encoded protein is CASSLYRVGSNQPQHF.

This clonotype has at least ten counts. V and J are TRBV7-2 and TRBJ1-3; a weak D match, TRBD1 (6 bases). V was clipped by 3 bases and J by 0 bases, with 9 bases between them. The germline CDR1 and CDR2 sequences are SGHTA and FQGNSA. CDR3 length: 15 residues. The CDR3 spells CASSFTTGSGNTIYF. The DNA of the CDR3 is TGTGCCAGCAGCTTTACGACAGGCTCTGGAAACACCATATATTTT.

This clonotype was observed many times. The chain carries TRBV7-2 and TRBJ2-7; D gene uncertain. Trimming shortened V by 2 bases and J by 2 bases, and 4 bases separated the two germline ends. This CDR3 is 12 amino acids long. Germline lookup yields CDR1 SGHTA and CDR2 FQGNSA. The CDR3 loop reads CASSLRPYEQYF. CDR3 nucleotides: TGTGCCAGCAGCTTACGCCCCTACGAGCAGTACTTC. Using reference TRBV7-2 and TRBJ2-7 for the parts outside the CDR3, the full variable domain is GAGVSQSPSNKVTEKGKDVELRCDPISGHTALYWYRQSLGQGLEFLIYFQGNSAPDKSGLPSDRFSAERTGGSVSTLTIQRTQQEDSAVYLCASSLRPYEQYFGPGTRLTVT.

The chain uses TRBV12-3 or TRBV12-4 and TRBJ2-7; D is unresolved. This CDR3 is built from 12 residues. With 7 bases removed from V and 4 bases from J, the gap between germline ends came to 11 bases. The CDR3 loop is CASTHTRYEQYF. In nucleotides, the CDR3 is TGTGCCAGCACCCACACAAGGTACGAGCAGTACTTC.

This clonotype was seen repeatedly, ten times or more. The V call is TRBV14, the J call TRBJ2-7, with D unclear. The CDR3 is 13 residues long. Between the trimmed V and J ends, which lost 4 bases and 2 bases, there was a span of 9 bases. Germline lookup yields CDR1 SGHDN and CDR2 FVKESK. The CDR3 nucleotides read TGTGCCAGCAGCCGGACCCAAACCTACGAGCAGTACTTC. Its translation is CASSRTQTYEQYF. The variable domain in full, completed from reference TRBV14 and TRBJ2-7, reads EAGVTQFPSHSVIEKGQTVTLRCDPISGHDNLYWYRRVMGKEIKFLLHFVKESKQDESGMPNNRFLAERTGGTYSTLKVQPAELEDSGVYFCASSRTQTYEQYFGPGTRLTVT.

The chain has TRBV5-1 and TRBJ2-5; 8 bases map to TRBD2. The CDR3 covers 14 residues. The germline V gene encodes CDR1 SGHRS and CDR2 YFSETQ. Germline trimming cut 1 base from V and 3 bases from J; bases unmatched to any gene: 2. Here the CDR3 DNA reads TGCGCCAGCAGCTTGAAACTAGCGGAAGAGACCCAGTACTTC. As protein: CASSLKLAEETQYF.

The chain employs TRBV6-6 and TRBJ2-5, with 8 nucleotides matching TRBD2. Germline V gives CDR1 MNHNY, CDR2 SVGAGI (reference sequence). Trimming cost V 3 bases and J 5 bases; bases outside gene matches: 11. The CDR3 spans 16 residues. CDR3 sequence reads: CASSYNLAGSLETQYF. The CDR3, as DNA: TGTGCCAGCAGTTATAATCTAGCGGGTTCTTTGGAGACCCAGTACTTC.

This clonotype was seen repeatedly, ten times or more. The V gene is TRBV7-2, the J gene TRBJ1-5; 7 positions match TRBD1. The V gene end was trimmed by 8 bases and the J gene end by 9 bases; junction bases not matched to a gene: 7. The CDR3 extends over 12 amino acids. Per germline, CDR1 SGHTA and CDR2 FQGNSA. The CDR3: CASGQPGGPQHF. For the CDR3, the DNA is TGTGCCAGCGGACAGCCAGGGGGGCCCCAGCATTTT.

This clonotype was seen at least ten times. The chain combines TRBV7-2 with TRBJ2-5; 7 bases match TRBD1. The CDR3 contains 13 residues. Trimming took 5 bases from V and 3 from J; bases not matched to a gene: 3. Germline CDR1 reads SGHTA; CDR2 reads FQGNSA. For the CDR3, the DNA is TGTGCCAGCAGCCAGGGACAGAAAGAGACCCAGTACTTC. Its translation: CASSQGQKETQYF.

This clonotype was detected many times. The V call is TRBV12-3 or TRBV12-4, the J call TRBJ1-4, with 8 bases aligning to TRBD1. This CDR3 comprises 14 residues. Trimming removed 3 bases from V and 6 bases from J; junction bases left unmatched: 3. The CDR3 DNA is TGTGCCAGCAGTTTCCGGACAGGGTATGAAAAACTGTTTTTT. The encoded protein is CASSFRTGYEKLFF.

V is TRBV12-3 or TRBV12-4 and J is TRBJ2-5, with D perhaps matching TRBD2 (6 bases). There are 13 residues in the CDR3. Trimming shortened V by 7 bases and J by 4 bases, and 13 bases separated the two germline ends. The CDR3 region has the DNA TGTGCCAGCAAACCGGGGGTTACAGAGACCCAGTACTTC. Translating gives CASKPGVTETQYF.

There are many counts of this clonotype. V gene TRBV7-9 combines with J gene TRBJ1-2, with D unclear. The germline V gene encodes CDR1 SEHNR and CDR2 FQNEAQ (reference sequence). Between the trimmed V and J ends, which lost 5 bases and 6 bases, there was a span of 16 bases. The CDR3 extends over 14 amino acids. This CDR3 is CASSDNREEDGYTF. As DNA, the CDR3 is TGTGCCAGCAGCGACAACCGGGAGGAAGATGGCTACACCTTC.

This clonotype was counted at least ten times. This chain connects TRBV7-8 to TRBJ1-2; D possibly corresponds to TRBD1 (6 bases). The CDR3 loop spans 18 amino acids. Trimming left V 5 bases short and J 5 bases short, with 27 bases between. Germline CDR1 reads SGHVS; CDR2 reads FQNEAQ. The DNA for the CDR3 is TGTGCCAGCAGCCCACGACAGGCCGGGACAACGAAAGCGTATGGCTACACCTTC. This translates into CASSPRQAGTTKAYGYTF.